The T cell receptor (beta chain) described here comes from a study of blood T cell repertoires in COVID-19. Study background: Researchers got acute and convalescent COVID-19 samples from the United States, Italy and Spain. T cells, B-cell-depleted T cells, or PBMCs supplied cDNA or gDNA.

Under the authors' procedure: Cell counts per sample came from amplifying reference gene primers. The data were produced by immunoSEQ multiplex PCR, yet TCRdb's version contains in-frame clones alone and is incomplete. The DNA gave D and trimming, while V, J and clone size come from that table. This sample has approximately 200,000 clones, with roughly 90% found just once. The germline gives CDR1 SGHDN, CDR2 FVKESK. The CDR3 runs to 15 residues. The germline V and J ends were trimmed by 0 bases and 4 bases, with 10 bases remaining between them. The TCR was taken from a woman aged 60 to 75 with acute or convalescent COVID-19. The chain is built from TRBV14 and TRBJ1-3; D uncertain. The sequenced material came from peripheral blood. CDR3 DNA sequence: TGTGCCAGCAGCCAAGAAGCCCAGAGGGGAAACACCATATATTTT. Translated: CASSQEAQRGNTIYF.